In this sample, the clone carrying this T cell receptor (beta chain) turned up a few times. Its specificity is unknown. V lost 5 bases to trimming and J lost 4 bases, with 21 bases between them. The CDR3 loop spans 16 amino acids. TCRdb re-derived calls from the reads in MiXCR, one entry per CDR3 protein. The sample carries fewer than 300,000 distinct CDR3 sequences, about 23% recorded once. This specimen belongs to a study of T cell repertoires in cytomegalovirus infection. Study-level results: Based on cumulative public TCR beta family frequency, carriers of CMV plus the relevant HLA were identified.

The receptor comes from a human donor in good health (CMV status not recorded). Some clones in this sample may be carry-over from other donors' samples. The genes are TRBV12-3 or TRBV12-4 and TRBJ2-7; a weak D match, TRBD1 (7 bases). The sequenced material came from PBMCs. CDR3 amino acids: CASSTQGVAGRYEQYF. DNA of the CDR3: TGTGCCAGCAGTACCCAGGGGGTGGCAGGGAGGTACGAGCAGTACTTC.